Listed here are 8 T cell receptor beta chains from one sample, sequenced in a study of regulatory T cells in long-lasting Graves disease. For TCR beta, libraries came from iRepertoire HTBI primers and Arm-PCR of CDR3 regions. TCRdb passed the multiplex PCR reads through MiXCR, listing each CDR3 protein once. The sample yields 550,000 or so distinct CDR3 sequences, approximately 12% seen once. Time point indicated: newly diagnosed GD, antithyroid drugs for less than 3 months. The TCR library was prepared using RNA isolated from PBMCs. Another study also made use of these data, one on T cells in Graves' hyperthyroidism and ophthalmopathy.

The starting material was peripheral blood mononuclear cells (PBMCs), obtained at new diagnosis, from a patient treated with antithyroid drugs. These receptors all stem from a woman aged 25-40 years with Graves disease.

Many counts were recorded for this clonotype. The chain employs TRBV3-1 and TRBJ1-3; a weak D match, TRBD1 (5 bases). With 1 base removed from V and 1 base from J, the gap between germline ends came to 14 bases. CDR3 length equals 17 residues. Germline CDR1 is LGHDT and CDR2 is YNNKEL (reference sequence). The CDR3, as DNA: TGTGCCAGCAGCCAAGCTCCAGGGCTGGTTTCTGGAAACACCATATATTTT. Translation: CASSQAPGLVSGNTIYF.

The V and J genes are TRBV11-2 and TRBJ2-1; 9 nucleotides align to TRBD2. The V segment lost 3 bases and the J segment 7 bases; nucleotides outside the gene matches: 4. Germline V gives CDR1 SGHAT, CDR2 FQNNGV. The CDR3 totals 14 residues. The CDR3 loop is CASSFRREGNEQFF. The CDR3 DNA reads as TGTGCCAGCAGCTTCAGGCGGGAGGGAAATGAGCAGTTCTTC. Using reference TRBV11-2 and TRBJ2-1 for the parts outside the CDR3, the full variable domain is EAGVAQSPRYKIIEKRQSVAFWCNPISGHATLYWYQQILGQGPKLLIQFQNNGVVDDSQLPKDRFSAERLKGVDSTLKIQPAKLEDSAVYLCASSFRREGNEQFFGPGTRLTVL.

This clonotype appeared many times. The chain links TRBV15 to TRBJ2-1; TRBD2 aligns across 8 bases. CDR3 length equals 22 residues. Germline CDR1 is LNHNV and CDR2 is YYDKDF (reference sequence). Losses at the gene ends were 0 bases for V and 0 bases for J; bases not matched to a gene: 19. The CDR3 region has the DNA TGTGCCACCAGCAGAGATCATCCGACTAGCGAAAACCTACTGAGCTCCTACAATGAGCAGTTCTTC. Its protein product is CATSRDHPTSENLLSSYNEQFF.

In its sample, this clonotype was seen many times. The CDR3: CASSRDSYGYTF. The CDR3 DNA follows: TGTGCCAGCAGTAGGGACAGCTATGGCTACACCTTC. This chain joins TRBV2 and TRBJ1-2; TRBD1 agrees at 7 bases. With V trimmed by 5 bases and J by 4 bases, 1 base remained unmatched. The germline V gene encodes CDR1 SNHLY and CDR2 FYNNEI. This CDR3 has 12 amino acids. The full variable domain, its missing parts supplied by reference TRBV2 and TRBJ1-2, is EPEVTQTPSHQVTQMGQEVILRCVPISNHLYFYWYRQILGQKVEFLVSFYNNEISEKSEIFDDQFSVERPDGSNFTLKIRSTKLEDSAMYFCASSRDSYGYTFGSGTRLTVV.

This clonotype was observed a handful of times. CDR3 sequence reads: CASSSMYEQYF. The CDR3 DNA sequence: TGTGCCAGCAGTTCAATGTACGAGCAGTACTTC. V gene TRBV6-2 or TRBV6-3 combines with J gene TRBJ2-7; no reliable D call. This CDR3 has 11 residues. Deletions cut 4 bases from V and 4 bases from J, with 5 bases between. Per germline, CDR1 MNHEY and CDR2 SVGEGT.

The gene calls are TRBV5-1 and TRBJ2-3, with D perhaps TRBD1 or TRBD2 (5 bases each). The CDR3 length is 15 residues. Germline V lookup: CDR1 SGHRS, CDR2 YFSETQ. V was pared by 9 bases and J by 2 bases, with 19 bases between. The CDR3 sequence: CATHEGLVSTDTQYF. As DNA, the CDR3 is TGCGCCACCCACGAGGGGCTAGTTTCCACAGATACGCAGTATTTT.

This clonotype appeared many times. The chain uses TRBV20-1 and TRBJ1-5; D not certain. The CDR3 has 14 amino acids. V was pared by 1 base and J by 5 bases, with 12 bases between. Germline V CDR1 and CDR2: DFQATT, SNEGSKA (reference sequence). The DNA for the CDR3 is TGCAGTGCTAGAGCATTCGGGCCCCATCAGCCCCAGCATTTT. Translated, it gives CSARAFGPHQPQHF.

At least ten counts were recorded for this clonotype. The chain has TRBV9 and TRBJ2-1; D remains unclear. Trimming pared 4 bases from V and 2 bases from J, leaving 7 bases between. Germline V gene sequence: CDR1 SGDLS, CDR2 YYNGEE. This CDR3 has 13 residues. This CDR3 reads CASSSHAYNEQFF. The CDR3 DNA sequence: TGTGCCAGCAGCTCCCATGCCTACAATGAGCAGTTCTTC.